The T cell receptor beta chain described here comes from a study of blood T cells in healthy people across ages. Next came a second PCR, run for roughly 6 to 11 cycles, which used a sample-barcoded 5' primer along with a J-beta primer mix. Each CDR3 protein gets one entry after TCRdb re-called the 5' RACE reads with MiXCR. The sample lists about 930,000 distinct CDR3 sequences; around 29% were seen once. This CDR3 is built from 14 residues. J was trimmed by 6 bases and V by 6 bases; bases with no gene match: 8. CDR1 and CDR2 (germline): MDHEN, SYDVKM. These data were also reused for a study on T cells of mothers and their children. That work adds: The extracted RNA was employed in its entirety for cDNA synthesis, at roughly 1.4 ug per 15 ul.

J is TRBJ1-2 and V is TRBV28; the match to TRBD1 covers 9 bases. The specimen was blood. The receptor's source is a woman between 40 and 50 years old in good health. For the CDR3, the DNA is TGTGCCAGCAGCAATACCCGGGACAGGGATGGCTACACCTTC. This gives the protein CASSNTRDRDGYTF.